This is a list of T cell receptor beta chains from one sample in a study of identifying expanded T cells in peripheral blood. Sequenced by immunoSEQ multiplex PCR; TCRdb stores in-frame clones only, minus some. Here the sample spans about 52,000 clones, 70% to 85% being singletons. The material sequenced was blood. These receptors all stem from a person aged 18-70 years in good health. Both conserved end residues are part of each CDR3. A D gene is named only where the DNA matches it firmly. Only part of the rows carry a size: once, few, many, or a class if the clone is expanded.

J gene: TRBJ2-7
clone size: NA
V gene: TRBV7-3
D gene: TRBD1
CDR3 DNA: TGTGCCAGCAGCTTTACCCGGGACAGGGTGAACGAGCAGTACTTC
CDR3 protein: CASSFTRDRVNEQYF

J gene: TRBJ2-5
clone size: NA
V gene: TRBV7-2
D gene: TRBD2
CDR3 DNA: TGTGCCAGCAGCTTAGTGGTCACTAGCGGGCAAGAGACCCAGTACTTC
CDR3 protein: CASSLVVTSGQETQYF

J gene: TRBJ2-2
clone size: NA
V gene: TRBV9
D gene: NA
CDR3 DNA: TGTGCCAGCAGCGTATGGCTGGCGGCCGGGGAGCTGTTTTTT
CDR3 protein: CASSVWLAAGELFF

J gene: TRBJ1-5
clone size: NA
V gene: TRBV7-3
D gene: TRBD1
CDR3 DNA: TGTGCCAGCAGCGTCCTGAGGGGACAGGGCCTAGGAAATGGCAATCAGCCCCAGCATTTT
CDR3 protein: CASSVLRGQGLGNGNQPQHF

J gene: TRBJ2-7
clone size: NA
V gene: TRBV6-1
D gene: NA
CDR3 DNA: TGTGCCAGCAGGGGGGAATACGAGCAGTACTTC
CDR3 protein: CASRGEYEQYF

J gene: TRBJ1-1
clone size: NA
V gene: TRBV7-8
D gene: TRBD1
CDR3 DNA: TGTGCCAGCAGCTTAGGGACAGGGGGCGGCACTGAAGCTTTCTTT
CDR3 protein: CASSLGTGGGTEAFF

J gene: TRBJ2-7
clone size: NA
V gene: TRBV6-5
D gene: NA
CDR3 DNA: TGTGCCAGCTCCCAGGGGGGAAGGACGTTCGAGCAGTACTTC
CDR3 protein: CASSQGGRTFEQYF

J gene: TRBJ2-7
clone size: few
V gene: TRBV20-1
D gene: NA
CDR3 DNA: TGCAGTGCTAGGGGCAGCTACGAGCAGTACTTC
CDR3 protein: CSARGSYEQYF

J gene: TRBJ2-1
clone size: once
V gene: TRBV5-1
D gene: NA
CDR3 DNA: TGCGCCAGCTTAAAGGGAGGGGGCTCCTACAATGAGCAGTTCTTC
CDR3 protein: CASLKGGGSYNEQFF

J gene: TRBJ1-1
clone size: NA
V gene: TRBV27
D gene: NA
CDR3 DNA: TGTGCCAGCAGTTTAAACCCGGAGGGCTCTGAAGCTTTCTTT
CDR3 protein: CASSLNPEGSEAFF

J gene: TRBJ1-2
clone size: NA
V gene: TRBV4-2
D gene: NA
CDR3 DNA: TGTGCCAGCAGCCAAGATTTAAGCTGGGGTGACTATGGCTACACCTTC
CDR3 protein: CASSQDLSWGDYGYTF

J gene: TRBJ2-1
clone size: NA
V gene: TRBV7-9
D gene: TRBD2
CDR3 DNA: TGTGCCAGCAGCGGGGAAGCGGGGGGGCAAGGATACAATGAGCAGTTCTTC
CDR3 protein: CASSGEAGGQGYNEQFF

J gene: TRBJ2-1
clone size: NA
V gene: TRBV10-2
D gene: TRBD1
CDR3 DNA: TGCGCCAGCAGTGTATGGGGACAGGGTTACAATGAGCAGTTCTTC
CDR3 protein: CASSVWGQGYNEQFF

J gene: TRBJ1-1
clone size: NA
V gene: TRBV2
D gene: TRBD1
CDR3 DNA: TGTGCCAGCAGTGAAGCGCTATTTGGACAGGAGAACACTGAAGCTTTCTTT
CDR3 protein: CASSEALFGQENTEAFF

J gene: TRBJ2-5
clone size: NA
V gene: TRBV9
D gene: TRBD2
CDR3 DNA: TGTGCCAGCAGCGTCGGACGGGGGGGCCGGGAGACCCAGTACTTC
CDR3 protein: CASSVGRGGRETQYF

J gene: TRBJ2-7
clone size: NA
V gene: TRBV12-5
D gene: TRBD1
CDR3 DNA: TGTGCTAGTGGTTTGGTTATGGGACAGAGCTCCTACGAGCAGTACTTC
CDR3 protein: CASGLVMGQSSYEQYF

J gene: TRBJ2-2
clone size: NA
V gene: TRBV21-1
D gene: NA
CDR3 DNA: TGTGCCAGCAGCAAACGAGGGACAGGGAGGTGCGACACCGGGGAGCTGTTTTTT
CDR3 protein: CASSKRGTGRCDTGELFF

J gene: TRBJ2-3
clone size: NA
V gene: TRBV15
D gene: TRBD1
CDR3 DNA: TGTGCCACCAGCAGAATGACAGGGCTAGGCACAGATACGCAGTATTTT
CDR3 protein: CATSRMTGLGTDTQYF

J gene: TRBJ1-4
clone size: NA
V gene: TRBV6-1
D gene: TRBD1
CDR3 DNA: TGTGCCAGCAGTTCAGGGGGAACTAATGAAAAACTGTTTTTT
CDR3 protein: CASSSGGTNEKLFF

J gene: TRBJ2-7
clone size: NA
V gene: TRBV7-2
D gene: NA
CDR3 DNA: TGTGCCAGCAGCTTAGGCTTTAAGGGGGGCAGCTCCTACGAGCAGTACTTC
CDR3 protein: CASSLGFKGGSSYEQYF

J gene: TRBJ1-1
clone size: NA
V gene: TRBV7-6
D gene: TRBD1
CDR3 DNA: TGTGCCACCAAAGACAGGGAGGACACTGAAGCTTTCTTT
CDR3 protein: CATKDREDTEAFF

J gene: TRBJ2-4
clone size: once
V gene: TRBV13
D gene: TRBD1
CDR3 DNA: TGTGCCAGCAGCTCGACGGGACAGGGTTTACACATTCAGTACTTC
CDR3 protein: CASSSTGQGLHIQYF

J gene: TRBJ2-5
clone size: NA
V gene: TRBV12-5
D gene: TRBD1
CDR3 DNA: TGTGCTAGTGGTCCCGGACAGGGGAACTTCCAAGAGACCCAGTACTTC
CDR3 protein: CASGPGQGNFQETQYF

J gene: TRBJ2-2
clone size: NA
V gene: TRBV12-5
D gene: NA
CDR3 DNA: TGTGCTAGTGGTCCGAGGGCCTCGAACACCGGGGAGCTGTTTTTT
CDR3 protein: CASGPRASNTGELFF

J gene: TRBJ1-2
clone size: NA
V gene: TRBV5-6
D gene: NA
CDR3 DNA: TGTGCCAGCAGCCCCTATGGGGATTGGGGGAACCTCTATGGCTACACCTTC
CDR3 protein: CASSPYGDWGNLYGYTF

J gene: TRBJ2-1
clone size: few
V gene: TRBV28
D gene: NA
CDR3 DNA: TGTGCCAGCTTCAGGGCGGGCAATGAGCAGTTCTTC
CDR3 protein: CASFRAGNEQFF

J gene: TRBJ2-3
clone size: many
V gene: TRBV5-4
D gene: TRBD1
CDR3 DNA: TGTGCCAGCACCCAAGGGACAGGGGCGCGAGATACGCAGTATTTT
CDR3 protein: CASTQGTGARDTQYF

J gene: TRBJ2-7
clone size: NA
V gene: TRBV25-1
D gene: NA
CDR3 DNA: TGTGCCAGCAGTGGACCGGGACGCATCACCTACGAGCAGTACTTC
CDR3 protein: CASSGPGRITYEQYF

J gene: TRBJ2-2
clone size: NA
V gene: TRBV7-9
D gene: TRBD2
CDR3 DNA: TGTGCCAGCAGCTTAGGACTAGCGGGAGCGAACACCGGGGAGCTGTTTTTT
CDR3 protein: CASSLGLAGANTGELFF

J gene: TRBJ2-3
clone size: NA
V gene: TRBV15
D gene: TRBD2
CDR3 DNA: TGTGCCACCAGCAGATTTGGGCTCCTAGCGGGCTCCACAGATACGCAGTATTTT
CDR3 protein: CATSRFGLLAGSTDTQYF

J gene: TRBJ2-1
clone size: NA
V gene: TRBV5-1
D gene: NA
CDR3 DNA: TGCGCCAGCAGTTCGGGAACCTCCTACAATGAGCAGTTCTTC
CDR3 protein: CASSSGTSYNEQFF

J gene: TRBJ1-1
clone size: NA
V gene: TRBV7-9
D gene: NA
CDR3 DNA: TGTGCCAGCACCCTTGGAGGCGGGAGCACTGAAGCTTTCTTT
CDR3 protein: CASTLGGGSTEAFF

J gene: TRBJ2-1
clone size: NA
V gene: TRBV6-5
D gene: TRBD2
CDR3 DNA: TGTGCCAGCAGTTCCGGGACTAGCAGTGAGCAGTTCTTC
CDR3 protein: CASSSGTSSEQFF

J gene: TRBJ2-7
clone size: NA
V gene: TRBV30
D gene: NA
CDR3 DNA: TGTGCCTGGAGTCCCAACCAGCTACGGTACGAGCAGTACTTC
CDR3 protein: CAWSPNQLRYEQYF

J gene: TRBJ1-2
clone size: NA
V gene: TRBV4-1
D gene: NA
CDR3 DNA: TGCGCCAGCAGCCAAGGGGAGAATAACTATGGCTACACCTTC
CDR3 protein: CASSQGENNYGYTF

J gene: TRBJ2-7
clone size: NA
V gene: TRBV6-1
D gene: TRBD2
CDR3 DNA: TGTGCCAGCAGTGAGGGAGGGACTAGCGGGCGCGAGCAGTACTTC
CDR3 protein: CASSEGGTSGREQYF

J gene: TRBJ2-3
clone size: NA
V gene: TRBV7-6
D gene: NA
CDR3 DNA: TGTGCCAGCATGGCGGGCAGACCTAGCACAGATACGCAGTATTTT
CDR3 protein: CASMAGRPSTDTQYF

J gene: TRBJ2-4
clone size: NA
V gene: TRBV29-1
D gene: NA
CDR3 DNA: TGCAGCGTAAGAGATCTAGCCAAAAACATTCAGTACTTC
CDR3 protein: CSVRDLAKNIQYF

J gene: TRBJ2-5
clone size: NA
V gene: TRBV4-1
D gene: NA
CDR3 DNA: TGCGCCAGCGAACTGGCATTTGGAGCGCCCGGAGAGACCCAGTACTTC
CDR3 protein: CASELAFGAPGETQYF